These 11 T cell receptor beta chains were all obtained from the same sample, sequenced in a study of blood T cell repertoires in COVID-19. The method was immunoSEQ multiplex PCR; TCRdb's version includes in-frame clones alone and lacks a portion of them. The repertoire has 330,000 or so clones, roughly 87% of them found once; the top ten carry 3% to 4.5%. Sequences were obtained from peripheral blood. Receptors originate from a woman aged 55-75 years with COVID-19, enrolled during active disease.

This sequence joins TRBV3-1 (or the pseudogene TRBV3-2) and TRBJ2-1, with a tentative D call TRBD1 (6 bases). Trimming took 3 bases from V and 6 from J, leaving 12 bases between them. Germline CDR1 and CDR2: LGHDT and YNNKEL (reference sequence). The CDR3 loop spans 14 amino acids. DNA for the CDR3: TGTGCCAGCAGCCAGGGAGACAGGAGCAATGAGCAGTTCTTC. Its protein is CASSQGDRSNEQFF.

V and J are TRBV7-3 and TRBJ1-2; D uncertain. V was pared by 5 bases and J by 8 bases, with 15 bases between. This CDR3 is 13 amino acids long. CDR1 SGHTA and CDR2 FQGTGA come from the germline V gene. For the CDR3, the DNA is TGTGCCAGCAGCCCAGAAGCAGGTTGGGGCTACACCTTC. Translation gives CASSPEAGWGYTF.

The V call is TRBV19, the J call TRBJ1-2; 9 bases line up with TRBD1. The CDR3 totals 15 residues. Trimming cost V 3 bases and J 8 bases; bases outside gene matches: 10. The germline gives CDR1 LNHDA, CDR2 SQIVND (reference sequence). CDR3 protein: CASSIGPGQGRGYTF. In DNA, the CDR3 is TGTGCCAGTAGTATCGGCCCGGGACAGGGACGGGGCTACACCTTC.

The V call is TRBV3-1 (or the pseudogene TRBV3-2), the J call TRBJ1-5; D is unresolved. The germline V and J ends were trimmed by 1 base and 9 bases, with 13 bases remaining between them. Germline values: CDR1 LGHDT, CDR2 YNNKEL (reference sequence). CDR3 size: 14 residues. DNA of the CDR3: TGTGCCAGCAGCCAAGCCGGGGTGGTTGGGCCCCAGCATTTT. Its protein product is CASSQAGVVGPQHF.

In its sample, this clone was seen a few times. V gene TRBV6-2 or TRBV6-3 combines with J gene TRBJ1-5; D remains ambiguous. The length of the CDR3 is 13 residues. CDR1 is MNHEY and CDR2 is SVGEGT in the germline V gene. V lost 4 bases and J 6 bases, leaving 10 bases between the germline ends. Here the CDR3 DNA reads TGTGCCAGCAGTTTCGCAAGAGGTCAGCCCCAGCATTTT. Protein product: CASSFARGQPQHF.

The count of this clone is one. The chain employs TRBV28 and TRBJ2-7, with TRBD1 matching 7 bases. Trimming removed 2 bases from V and 0 bases from J; junction bases left unmatched: 4. CDR3 length equals 15 residues. Germline V lookup: CDR1 MDHEN, CDR2 SYDVKM. The CDR3 region has the DNA TGTGCCAGCAGTTTAGGGGACAGCCGCTCCTACGAGCAGTACTTC. Protein: CASSLGDSRSYEQYF.

This clone occurred once. This chain links TRBV7-9 with TRBJ1-2; no clear D. In germline, CDR1 is SEHNR, CDR2 FQNEAQ (reference sequence). The CDR3 is 14 amino acids. Trimming pared 0 bases from V and 10 bases from J, leaving 15 bases between. The chain's CDR3 is CASSLARPASDYTF. The CDR3 DNA reads as TGTGCCAGCAGCTTAGCCCGGCCAGCGTCGGACTACACCTTC. Full variable domain (remainder filled in from reference TRBV7-9 and TRBJ1-2): DTGVSQNPRHKITKRGQNVTFRCDPISEHNRLYWYRQTLGQGPEFLTYFQNEAQLEKSRLLSDRFSAERPKGSFSTLEIQRTEQGDSAMYLCASSLARPASDYTFGSGTRLTVV.

The CDR3 DNA reads as TGTGCCAGCAGCCCCATCCTATCTAGCGGACACTACGAGCAGTACTTC. Its protein is CASSPILSSGHYEQYF. The gene calls are TRBV3-1 (or the pseudogene TRBV3-2) and TRBJ2-7; 7 bases match TRBD2. Germline V CDR1 and CDR2: LGHDT, YNNKEL (reference sequence). The CDR3 runs 16 residues. The J segment lost 3 bases and the V segment lost 4 bases, leaving 12 bases of the junction unmatched.

The chain employs TRBV5-1 and TRBJ1-1; no clear D gene. Germline values: CDR1 SGHRS, CDR2 YFSETQ. The CDR3 has 13 residues. V lost 3 bases and J lost 4, with 10 bases in between. The chain's CDR3 is CASSSSGSTEAFF. CDR3 in DNA: TGCGCCAGCAGCTCCTCGGGGAGCACTGAAGCTTTCTTT.

This clone was detected only once. The chain uses TRBV9 and TRBJ2-3, with 11 bases aligning to TRBD2. V lost 3 bases to trimming and J lost 0 bases; unmatched junction nucleotides: 6. The CDR3 is 17 amino acids. Germline values: CDR1 SGDLS, CDR2 YYNGEE. The CDR3 here is CASSAPGLAASTDTQYF. CDR3 nucleotides: TGTGCCAGCAGCGCTCCGGGACTAGCGGCTAGCACAGATACGCAGTATTTT.

The CDR3 DNA sequence: TGTGCCAGCGAGGGGACAGGGGATATGAACACTGAAGCTTTCTTT. Its translation: CASEGTGDMNTEAFF. The rearrangement joins TRBV2 to TRBJ1-1; 10 nucleotides match TRBD1. CDR3 length: 15 amino acids. The ends lost 8 bases at V and 0 bases at J; junction bases unmatched: 6. Germline lookup yields CDR1 SNHLY and CDR2 FYNNEI. Full variable domain (remainder filled in from reference TRBV2 and TRBJ1-1): EPEVTQTPSHQVTQMGQEVILRCVPISNHLYFYWYRQILGQKVEFLVSFYNNEISEKSEIFDDQFSVERPDGSNFTLKIRSTKLEDSAMYFCASEGTGDMNTEAFFGQGTRLTVV.